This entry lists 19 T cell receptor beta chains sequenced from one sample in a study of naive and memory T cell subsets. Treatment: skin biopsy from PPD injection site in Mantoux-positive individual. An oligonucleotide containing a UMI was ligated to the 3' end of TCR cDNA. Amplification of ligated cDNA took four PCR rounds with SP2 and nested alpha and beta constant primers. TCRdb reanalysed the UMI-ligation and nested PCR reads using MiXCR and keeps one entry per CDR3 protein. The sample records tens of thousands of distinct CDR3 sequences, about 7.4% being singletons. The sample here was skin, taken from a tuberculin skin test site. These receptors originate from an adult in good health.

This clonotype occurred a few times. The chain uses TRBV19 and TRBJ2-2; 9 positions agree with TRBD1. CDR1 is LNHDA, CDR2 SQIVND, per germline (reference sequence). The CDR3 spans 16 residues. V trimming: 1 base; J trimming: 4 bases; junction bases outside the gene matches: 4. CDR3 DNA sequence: TGTGCCAGTAGTATAGTTGGGACAGGGCGCACCGGGGAGCTGTTTTTT. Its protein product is CASSIVGTGRTGELFF. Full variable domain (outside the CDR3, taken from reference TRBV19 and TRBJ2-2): DGGITQSPKYLFRKEGQNVTLSCEQNLNHDAMYWYRQDPGQGLRLIYYSQIVNDFQKGDIAEGYSVSREKKESFPLTVTSAQKNPTAFYLCASSIVGTGRTGELFFGEGSRLTVL.

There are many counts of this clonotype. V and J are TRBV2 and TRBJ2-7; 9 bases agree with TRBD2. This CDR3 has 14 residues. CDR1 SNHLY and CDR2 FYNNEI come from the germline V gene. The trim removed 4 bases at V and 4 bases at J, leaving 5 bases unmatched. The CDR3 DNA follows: TGTGCCAGCAGTGCACCGGGACTAGCTTACGAGCAGTACTTC. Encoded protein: CASSAPGLAYEQYF.

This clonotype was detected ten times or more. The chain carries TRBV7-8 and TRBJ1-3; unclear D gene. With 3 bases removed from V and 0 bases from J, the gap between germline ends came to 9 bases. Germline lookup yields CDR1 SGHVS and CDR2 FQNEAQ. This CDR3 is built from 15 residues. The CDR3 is CASSLAGGSGNTIYF. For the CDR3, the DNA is TGTGCCAGCAGCTTGGCAGGAGGCTCTGGAAACACCATATATTTT.

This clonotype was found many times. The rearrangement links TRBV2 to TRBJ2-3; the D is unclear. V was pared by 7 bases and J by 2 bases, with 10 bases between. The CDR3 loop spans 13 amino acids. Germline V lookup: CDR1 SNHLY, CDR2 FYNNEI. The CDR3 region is CASNGPFTDTQYF. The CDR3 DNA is TGTGCCAGCAATGGCCCTTTCACAGATACGCAGTATTTT. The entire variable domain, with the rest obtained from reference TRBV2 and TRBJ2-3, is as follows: EPEVTQTPSHQVTQMGQEVILRCVPISNHLYFYWYRQILGQKVEFLVSFYNNEISEKSEIFDDQFSVERPDGSNFTLKIRSTKLEDSAMYFCASNGPFTDTQYFGPGTRLTVL.

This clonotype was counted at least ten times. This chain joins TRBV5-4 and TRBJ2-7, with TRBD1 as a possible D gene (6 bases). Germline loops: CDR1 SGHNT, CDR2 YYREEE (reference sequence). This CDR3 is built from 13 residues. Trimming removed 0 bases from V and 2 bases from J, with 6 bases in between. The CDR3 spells CASSLDRAYEQYF. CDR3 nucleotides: TGTGCCAGCAGCTTGGACAGGGCCTACGAGCAGTACTTC.

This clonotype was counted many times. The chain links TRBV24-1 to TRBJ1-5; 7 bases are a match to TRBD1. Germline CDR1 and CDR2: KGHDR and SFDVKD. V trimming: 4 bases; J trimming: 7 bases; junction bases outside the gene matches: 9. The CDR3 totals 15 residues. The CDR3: CATSDSGQPQQPQHF. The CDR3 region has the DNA TGTGCCACCAGTGACTCGGGACAGCCACAGCAGCCCCAGCATTTT.

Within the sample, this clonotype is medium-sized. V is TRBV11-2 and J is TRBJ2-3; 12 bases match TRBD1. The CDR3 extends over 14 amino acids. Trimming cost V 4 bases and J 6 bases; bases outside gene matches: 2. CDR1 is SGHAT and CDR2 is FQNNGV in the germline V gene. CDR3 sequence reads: CASSSGQGADTQYF. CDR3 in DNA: TGTGCCAGCAGCTCGGGACAGGGGGCGGATACGCAGTATTTT.

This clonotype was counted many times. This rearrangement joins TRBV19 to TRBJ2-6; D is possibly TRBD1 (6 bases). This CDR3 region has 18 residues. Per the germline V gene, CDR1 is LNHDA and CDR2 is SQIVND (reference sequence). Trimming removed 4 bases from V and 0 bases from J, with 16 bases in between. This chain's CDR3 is CASSTSTGRSSGANVLTF. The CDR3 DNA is TGTGCCAGTAGTACTTCGACAGGCAGGAGCTCTGGGGCCAACGTCCTGACTTTC.

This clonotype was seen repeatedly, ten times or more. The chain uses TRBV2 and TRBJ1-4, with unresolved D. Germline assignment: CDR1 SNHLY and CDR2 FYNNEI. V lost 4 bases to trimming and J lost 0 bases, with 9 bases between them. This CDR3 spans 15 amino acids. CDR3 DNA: TGTGCCAGCAGTGTCGACCGGACAACTAATGAAAAACTGTTTTTT. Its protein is CASSVDRTTNEKLFF.

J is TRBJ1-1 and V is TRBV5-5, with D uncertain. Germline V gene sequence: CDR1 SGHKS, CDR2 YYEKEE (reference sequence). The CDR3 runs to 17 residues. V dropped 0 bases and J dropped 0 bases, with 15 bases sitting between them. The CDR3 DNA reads TGTGCCAGCAGCTTGGAGCCAAACCCTCCTATGAACACTGAAGCTTTCTTT. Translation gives CASSLEPNPPMNTEAFF.

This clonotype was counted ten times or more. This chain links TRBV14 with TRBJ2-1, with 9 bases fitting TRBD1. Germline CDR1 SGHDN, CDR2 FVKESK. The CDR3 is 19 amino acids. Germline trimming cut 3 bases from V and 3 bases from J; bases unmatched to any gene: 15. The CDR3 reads CASSHHQSPGTGFYNEQFF. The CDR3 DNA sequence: TGTGCCAGCAGCCACCATCAAAGTCCCGGGACAGGGTTCTACAATGAGCAGTTCTTC.

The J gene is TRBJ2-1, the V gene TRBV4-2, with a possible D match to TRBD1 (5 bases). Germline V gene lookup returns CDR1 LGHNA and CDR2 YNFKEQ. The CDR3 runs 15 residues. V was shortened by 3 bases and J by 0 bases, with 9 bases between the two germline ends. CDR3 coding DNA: TGTGCCAGCAGCCACGAAGACAGCTCCTACAATGAGCAGTTCTTC. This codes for CASSHEDSSYNEQFF.

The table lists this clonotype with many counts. CDR3 nucleotides: TGTGCCAGCAGCTTGGCCACCGGGGAGCTGTTTTTT. Translated: CASSLATGELFF. The rearrangement uses TRBV5-4 and TRBJ2-2; D ambiguous. Germline V CDR1 and CDR2: SGHNT, YYREEE (reference sequence). The germline V and J ends were trimmed by 0 bases and 4 bases, with 1 base remaining between them. This CDR3 contains 12 residues.

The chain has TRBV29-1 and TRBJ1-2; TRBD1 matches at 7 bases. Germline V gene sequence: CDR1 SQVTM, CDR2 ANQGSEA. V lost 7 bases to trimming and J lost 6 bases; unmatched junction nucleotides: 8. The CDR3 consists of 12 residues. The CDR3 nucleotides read TGCAGCGCTCCCCGCGGGACAGATGGCTACACCTTC. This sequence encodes CSAPRGTDGYTF.

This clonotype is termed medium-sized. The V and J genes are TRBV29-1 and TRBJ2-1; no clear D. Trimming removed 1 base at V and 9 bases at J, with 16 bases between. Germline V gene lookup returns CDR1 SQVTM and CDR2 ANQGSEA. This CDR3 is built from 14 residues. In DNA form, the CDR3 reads TGCAGCGTTGAAGTAAGCCAAGGGTTTCGTGAGCAGTTCTTC. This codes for CSVEVSQGFREQFF.

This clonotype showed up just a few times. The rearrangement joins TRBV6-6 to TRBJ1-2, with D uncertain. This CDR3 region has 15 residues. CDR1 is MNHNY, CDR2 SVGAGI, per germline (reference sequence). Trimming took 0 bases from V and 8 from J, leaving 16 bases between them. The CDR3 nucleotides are TGTGCCAGCAGTTACTCGGCCAATGGGGTTTTAGGCTACACCTTC. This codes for CASSYSANGVLGYTF.

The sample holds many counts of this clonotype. Written as DNA, the CDR3 is TGCAGTGCTACCCCGAGTGAGACCCAGTACTTC. Translating it yields CSATPSETQYF. V gene TRBV20-1 combines with J gene TRBJ2-5; D remains ambiguous. This CDR3 comprises 11 residues. Germline CDR1 reads DFQATT; CDR2 reads SNEGSKA (reference sequence). Trimming removed 4 bases from V and 5 bases from J, with 8 bases in between.

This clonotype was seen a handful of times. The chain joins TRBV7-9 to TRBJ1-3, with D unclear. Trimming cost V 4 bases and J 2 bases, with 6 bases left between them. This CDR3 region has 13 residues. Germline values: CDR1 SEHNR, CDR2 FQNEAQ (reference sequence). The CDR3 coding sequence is TGTGCCAGCAGCTCTAACCCTGGAAACACCATATATTTT. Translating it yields CASSSNPGNTIYF.

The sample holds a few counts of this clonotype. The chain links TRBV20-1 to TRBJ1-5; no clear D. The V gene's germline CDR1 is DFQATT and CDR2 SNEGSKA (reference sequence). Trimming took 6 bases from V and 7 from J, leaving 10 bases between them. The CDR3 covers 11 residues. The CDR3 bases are TGCAGTGCCGGCTACCTGCAGCCCCAGCATTTT. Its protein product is CSAGYLQPQHF.